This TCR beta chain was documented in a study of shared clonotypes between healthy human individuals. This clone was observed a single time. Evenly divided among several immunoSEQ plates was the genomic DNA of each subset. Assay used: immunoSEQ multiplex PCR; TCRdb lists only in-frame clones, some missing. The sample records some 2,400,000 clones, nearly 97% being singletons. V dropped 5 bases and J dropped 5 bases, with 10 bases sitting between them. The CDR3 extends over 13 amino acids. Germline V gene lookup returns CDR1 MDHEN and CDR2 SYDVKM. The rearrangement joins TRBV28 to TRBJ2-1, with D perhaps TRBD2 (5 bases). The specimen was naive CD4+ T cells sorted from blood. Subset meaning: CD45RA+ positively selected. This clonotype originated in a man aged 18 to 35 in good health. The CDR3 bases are TGTGCCAGCAGTAGGCCGGGAAACAATGAGCAGTTCTTC. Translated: CASSRPGNNEQFF.